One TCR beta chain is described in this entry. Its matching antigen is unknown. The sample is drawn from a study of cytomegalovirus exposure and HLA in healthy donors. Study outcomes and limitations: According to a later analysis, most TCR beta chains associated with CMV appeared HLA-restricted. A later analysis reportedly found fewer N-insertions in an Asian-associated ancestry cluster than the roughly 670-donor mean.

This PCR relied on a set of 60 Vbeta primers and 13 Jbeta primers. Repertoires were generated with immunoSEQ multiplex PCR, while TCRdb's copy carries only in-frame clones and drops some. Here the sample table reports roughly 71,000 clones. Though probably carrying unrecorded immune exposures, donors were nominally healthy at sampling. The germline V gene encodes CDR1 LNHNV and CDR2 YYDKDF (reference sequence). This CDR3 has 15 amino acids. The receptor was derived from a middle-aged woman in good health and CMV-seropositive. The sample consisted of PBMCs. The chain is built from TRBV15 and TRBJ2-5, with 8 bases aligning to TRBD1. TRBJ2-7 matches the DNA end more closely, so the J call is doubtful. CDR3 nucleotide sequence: TGTGCCACCAGCAGAGATTTAGGACAGGGCTACGAGCAGTACTTC. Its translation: CATSRDLGQGYEQYF.